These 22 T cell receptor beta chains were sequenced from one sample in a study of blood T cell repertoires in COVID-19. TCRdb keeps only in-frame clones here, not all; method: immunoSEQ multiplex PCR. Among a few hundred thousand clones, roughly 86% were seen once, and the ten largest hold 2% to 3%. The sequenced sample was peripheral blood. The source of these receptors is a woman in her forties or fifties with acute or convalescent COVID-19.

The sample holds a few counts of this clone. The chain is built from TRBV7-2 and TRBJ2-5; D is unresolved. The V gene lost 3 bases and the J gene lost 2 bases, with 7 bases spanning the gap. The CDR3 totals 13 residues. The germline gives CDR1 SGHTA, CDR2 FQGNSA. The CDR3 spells CASSFRYQETQYF. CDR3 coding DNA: TGTGCCAGCAGCTTCAGGTATCAAGAGACCCAGTACTTC.

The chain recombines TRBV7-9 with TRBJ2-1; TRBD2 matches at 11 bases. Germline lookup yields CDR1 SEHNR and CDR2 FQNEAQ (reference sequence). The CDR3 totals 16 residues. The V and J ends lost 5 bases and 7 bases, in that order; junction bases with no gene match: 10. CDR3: CASSLNRLAGGNEQFF. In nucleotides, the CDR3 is TGTGCCAGCAGCCTTAATCGGCTAGCGGGAGGAAATGAGCAGTTCTTC. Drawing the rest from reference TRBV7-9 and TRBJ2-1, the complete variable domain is DTGVSQNPRHKITKRGQNVTFRCDPISEHNRLYWYRQTLGQGPEFLTYFQNEAQLEKSRLLSDRFSAERPKGSFSTLEIQRTEQGDSAMYLCASSLNRLAGGNEQFFGPGTRLTVL.

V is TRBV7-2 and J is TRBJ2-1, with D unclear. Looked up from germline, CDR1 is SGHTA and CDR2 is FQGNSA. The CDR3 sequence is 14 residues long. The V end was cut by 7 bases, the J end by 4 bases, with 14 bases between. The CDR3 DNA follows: TGTGCCAGCACCTTTAGCCCTGGATACAATGAGCAGTTCTTC. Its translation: CASTFSPGYNEQFF.

The CDR3 region has the DNA TGTGCCAGCAGCTTAGGATGGGCGAGCTTAGAGACCCAGTACTTC. This sequence encodes CASSLGWASLETQYF. The genes are TRBV11-2 and TRBJ2-5; no definite D call. The V gene lost 1 base and the J gene lost 4 bases, with 13 bases spanning the gap. This CDR3 spans 15 amino acids. Germline V lookup: CDR1 SGHAT, CDR2 FQNNGV.

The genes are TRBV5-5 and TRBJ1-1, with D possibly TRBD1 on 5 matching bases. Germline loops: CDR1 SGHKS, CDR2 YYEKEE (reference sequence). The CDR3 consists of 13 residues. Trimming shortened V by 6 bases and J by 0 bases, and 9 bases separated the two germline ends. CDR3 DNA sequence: TGTGCCAGCACCCAAGGGGTGAACACTGAAGCTTTCTTT. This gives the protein CASTQGVNTEAFF.

The CDR3 reads CASSQVQTSGSYEQYF. The CDR3, as DNA: TGCGCCAGCAGCCAAGTTCAGACTAGCGGGAGTTACGAGCAGTACTTC. V usage is TRBV4-1 and J usage is TRBJ2-7; TRBD2 agrees at 12 bases. CDR1 MGHRA and CDR2 YSYEKL come from the germline V gene. This CDR3 region has 16 residues. V shed 1 base and J 4 bases; nucleotides not matched to a gene: 5.

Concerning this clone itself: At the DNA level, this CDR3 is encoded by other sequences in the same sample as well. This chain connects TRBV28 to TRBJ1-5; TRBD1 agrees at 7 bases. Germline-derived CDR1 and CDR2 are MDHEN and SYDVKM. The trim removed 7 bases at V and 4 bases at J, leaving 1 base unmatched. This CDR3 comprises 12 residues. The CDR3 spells CASTGGNQPQHF. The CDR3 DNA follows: TGTGCCAGCACAGGGGGTAATCAGCCCCAGCATTTT.

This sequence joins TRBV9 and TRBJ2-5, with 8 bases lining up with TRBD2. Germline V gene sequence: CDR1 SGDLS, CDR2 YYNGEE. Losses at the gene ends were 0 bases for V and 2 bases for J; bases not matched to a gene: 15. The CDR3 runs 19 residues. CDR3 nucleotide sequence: TGTGCCAGCAGCGTAGTAGGAATAGCGGGGCTCCCTAATCAAGAGACCCAGTACTTC. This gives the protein CASSVVGIAGLPNQETQYF.

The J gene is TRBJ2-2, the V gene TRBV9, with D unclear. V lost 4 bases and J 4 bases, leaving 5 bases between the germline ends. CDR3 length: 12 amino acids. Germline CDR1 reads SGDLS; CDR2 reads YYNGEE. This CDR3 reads CASSRATGELFF. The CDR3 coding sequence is TGTGCCAGCAGCCGCGCCACCGGGGAGCTGTTTTTT. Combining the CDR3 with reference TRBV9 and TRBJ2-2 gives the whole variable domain DSGVTQTPKHLITATGQRVTLRCSPRSGDLSVYWYQQSLDQGLQFLIQYYNGEERAKGNILERFSAQQFPDLHSELNLSSLELGDSALYFCASSRATGELFFGEGSRLTVL.

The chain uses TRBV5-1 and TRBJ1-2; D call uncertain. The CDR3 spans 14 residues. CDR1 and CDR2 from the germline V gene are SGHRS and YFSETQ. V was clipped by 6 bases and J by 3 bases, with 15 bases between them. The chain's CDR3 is CASNQAPDDYGYTF. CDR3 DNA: TGCGCCAGCAACCAGGCTCCGGATGACTATGGCTACACCTTC.

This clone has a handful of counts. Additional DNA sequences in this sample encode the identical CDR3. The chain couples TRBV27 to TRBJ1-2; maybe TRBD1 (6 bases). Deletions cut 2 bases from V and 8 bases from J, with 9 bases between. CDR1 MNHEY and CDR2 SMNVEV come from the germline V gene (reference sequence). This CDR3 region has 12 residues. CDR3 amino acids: CASSLAGDGYTF. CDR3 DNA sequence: TGTGCCAGCAGTTTAGCAGGGGACGGCTACACCTTC.

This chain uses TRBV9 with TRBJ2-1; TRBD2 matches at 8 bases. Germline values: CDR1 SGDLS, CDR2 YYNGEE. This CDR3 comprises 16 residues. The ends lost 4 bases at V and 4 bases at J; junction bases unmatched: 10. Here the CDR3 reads CASSISVAGTYNEQFF. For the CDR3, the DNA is TGTGCCAGCAGCATAAGCGTAGCGGGAACTTACAATGAGCAGTTCTTC.

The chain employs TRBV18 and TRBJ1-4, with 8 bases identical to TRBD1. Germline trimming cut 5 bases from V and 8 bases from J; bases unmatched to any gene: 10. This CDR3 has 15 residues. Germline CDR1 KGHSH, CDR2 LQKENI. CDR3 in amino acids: CASSSRGTGGEKLFF. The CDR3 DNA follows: TGTGCCAGCTCAAGTCGCGGGACAGGAGGAGAAAAACTGTTTTTT.

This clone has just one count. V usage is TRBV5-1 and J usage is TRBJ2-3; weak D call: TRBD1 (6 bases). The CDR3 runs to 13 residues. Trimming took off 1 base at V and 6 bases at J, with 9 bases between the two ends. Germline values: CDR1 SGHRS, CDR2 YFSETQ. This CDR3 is CASSLTGIDTQYF. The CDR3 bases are TGCGCCAGCAGCTTGACAGGGATCGATACGCAGTATTTT.

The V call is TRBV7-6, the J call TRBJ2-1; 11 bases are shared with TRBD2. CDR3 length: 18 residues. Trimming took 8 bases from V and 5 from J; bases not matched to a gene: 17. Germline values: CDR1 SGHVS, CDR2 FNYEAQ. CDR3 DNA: TGTGCCAGCGGCGCAGACAGGGCAGAGGGACTAGCGGACAATGAGCAGTTCTTC. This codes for CASGADRAEGLADNEQFF.

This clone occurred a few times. The DNA for the CDR3 is TGTGCCTGGAGAGCGGGAGGGACTAGCACAGATACGCAGTATTTT. Translation gives CAWRAGGTSTDTQYF. The V and J genes are TRBV30 and TRBJ2-3; TRBD2 aligns across 10 bases. The CDR3 spans 15 residues. CDR1 GTSNPN and CDR2 SVGIG come from the germline V gene (reference sequence). The J segment lost 0 bases and the V segment lost 3 bases, leaving 3 bases of the junction unmatched.

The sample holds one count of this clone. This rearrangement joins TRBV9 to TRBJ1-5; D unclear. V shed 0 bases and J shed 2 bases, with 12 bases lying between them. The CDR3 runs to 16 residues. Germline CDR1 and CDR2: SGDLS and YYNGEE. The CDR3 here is CASSVGPGIGNQPQHF. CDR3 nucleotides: TGTGCCAGCAGCGTAGGGCCAGGCATCGGCAATCAGCCCCAGCATTTT.

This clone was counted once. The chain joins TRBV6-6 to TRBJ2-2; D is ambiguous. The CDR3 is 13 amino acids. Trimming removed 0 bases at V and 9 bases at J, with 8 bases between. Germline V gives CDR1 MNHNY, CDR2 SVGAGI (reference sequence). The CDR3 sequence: CASSYSGQRELFF. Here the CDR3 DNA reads TGTGCCAGCAGTTACTCGGGCCAGCGGGAGCTGTTTTTT.

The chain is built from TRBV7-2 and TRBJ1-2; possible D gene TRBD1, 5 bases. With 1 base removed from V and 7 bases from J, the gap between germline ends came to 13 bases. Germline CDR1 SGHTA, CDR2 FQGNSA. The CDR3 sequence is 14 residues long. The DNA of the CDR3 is TGTGCCAGCAGCTTAGAGGCAGGGATTAGTGGCTACACCTTC. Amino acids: CASSLEAGISGYTF.

CDR3 residues: CASSYRLAGGVGETQYF. The CDR3, as DNA: TGTGCCAGCAGCTACAGACTAGCGGGAGGGGTCGGAGAGACCCAGTACTTC. The J gene is TRBJ2-5, the V gene TRBV13, with 14 positions matching TRBD2. The CDR3 spans 17 residues. The V gene's germline CDR1 is PRHDT and CDR2 FYEKMQ (reference sequence). After removal of 4 bases from V and 4 bases from J, the junction contained 8 bases not matched to a gene. Complete variable domain (other parts from reference TRBV13 and TRBJ2-5): AAGVIQSPRHLIKEKRETATLKCYPIPRHDTVYWYQQGPGQDPQFLISFYEKMQSDKGSIPDRFSAQQFSDYHSELNMSSLELGDSALYFCASSYRLAGGVGETQYFGPGTRLLVL.

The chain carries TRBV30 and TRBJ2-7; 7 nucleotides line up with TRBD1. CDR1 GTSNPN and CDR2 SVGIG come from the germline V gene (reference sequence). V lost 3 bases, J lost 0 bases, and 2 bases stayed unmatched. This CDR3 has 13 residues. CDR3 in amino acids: CAWRAGGSYEQYF. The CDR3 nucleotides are TGTGCCTGGAGGGCAGGGGGCTCCTACGAGCAGTACTTC.

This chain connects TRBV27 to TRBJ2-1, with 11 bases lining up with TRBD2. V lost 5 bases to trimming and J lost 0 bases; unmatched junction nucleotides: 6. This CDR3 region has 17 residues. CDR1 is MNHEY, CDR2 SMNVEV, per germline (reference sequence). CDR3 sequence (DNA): TGTGCCAGCAGTGCTGCTAGCGGGAGGAGCTCCTACAATGAGCAGTTCTTC. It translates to CASSAASGRSSYNEQFF.